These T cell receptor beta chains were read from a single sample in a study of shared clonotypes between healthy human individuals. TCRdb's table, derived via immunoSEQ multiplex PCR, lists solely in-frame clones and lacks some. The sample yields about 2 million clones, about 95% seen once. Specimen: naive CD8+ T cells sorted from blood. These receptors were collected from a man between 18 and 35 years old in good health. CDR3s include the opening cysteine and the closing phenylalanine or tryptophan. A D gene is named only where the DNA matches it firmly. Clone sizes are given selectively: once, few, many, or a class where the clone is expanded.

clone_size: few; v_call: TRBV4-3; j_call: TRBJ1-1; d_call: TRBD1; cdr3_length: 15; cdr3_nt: TGCGCCAGCAGCCAAGAGGGACAGGTGTCCACTGAAGCTTTCTTT; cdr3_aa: CASSQEGQVSTEAFF
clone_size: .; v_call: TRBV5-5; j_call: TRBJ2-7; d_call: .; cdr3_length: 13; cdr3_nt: TGTGCCAGCAGCTGGGACCTTACCTACGAGCAGTACTTC; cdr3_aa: CASSWDLTYEQYF
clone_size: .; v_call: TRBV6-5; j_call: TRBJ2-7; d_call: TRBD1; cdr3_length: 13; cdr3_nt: TGTGCCACCGCCGACAGGGTATCCTACGAGCAGTACTTC; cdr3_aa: CATADRVSYEQYF
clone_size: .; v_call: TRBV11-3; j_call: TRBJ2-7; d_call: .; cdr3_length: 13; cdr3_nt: TGTGCCAGCAGCTCACGTAGCGGTGCCGAGCAGTACTTC; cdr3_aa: CASSSRSGAEQYF
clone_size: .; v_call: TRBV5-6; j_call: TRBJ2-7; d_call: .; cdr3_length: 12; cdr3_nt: TGTGCCAGCAGCGTGGAGTCCTACGAGCAGTACTTC; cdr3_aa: CASSVESYEQYF
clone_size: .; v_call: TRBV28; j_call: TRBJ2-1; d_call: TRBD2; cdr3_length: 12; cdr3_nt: TGTGCCAGCAGTTTCGGGGGGGATGAGCAGTTCTTC; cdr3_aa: CASSFGGDEQFF
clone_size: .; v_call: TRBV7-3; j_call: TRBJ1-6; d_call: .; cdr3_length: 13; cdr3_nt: TGTGCCAGCAGCTTAGATCGAAGTTCACCCCTCCACTTT; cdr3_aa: CASSLDRSSPLHF
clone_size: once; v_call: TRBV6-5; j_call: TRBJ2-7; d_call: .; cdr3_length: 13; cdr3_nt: TGTGCCAGCAGTTACGAGGAGGACTACGAGCAGTACTTC; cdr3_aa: CASSYEEDYEQYF
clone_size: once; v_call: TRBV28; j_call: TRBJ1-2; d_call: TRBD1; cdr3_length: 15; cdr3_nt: TGTGCCAGCAGTTCCCTGGACAGGGTTCACTATGGCTACACCTTC; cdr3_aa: CASSSLDRVHYGYTF
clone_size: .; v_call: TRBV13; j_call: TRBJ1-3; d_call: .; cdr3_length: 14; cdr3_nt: TGTGCCAGCAGCACGACAGGCTCTGGAAACACCATATATTTT; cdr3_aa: CASSTTGSGNTIYF
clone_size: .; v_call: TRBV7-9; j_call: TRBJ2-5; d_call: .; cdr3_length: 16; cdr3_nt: TGTGCCTACAGGGCCCCCCAACGGCTCGGGGAGGAGACCCAGTACTTC; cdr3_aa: CAYRAPQRLGEETQYF
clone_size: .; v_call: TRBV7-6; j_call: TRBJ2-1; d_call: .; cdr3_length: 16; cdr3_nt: TGTGCCAGCAGCTTAGGCCGGGACTCACCTATAAATGAGCAGTTCTTC; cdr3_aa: CASSLGRDSPINEQFF
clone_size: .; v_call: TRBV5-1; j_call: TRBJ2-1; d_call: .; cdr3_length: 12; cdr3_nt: TGCGCCAGCAGCTTGGATCTCGATGAGCAGTTCTTC; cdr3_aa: CASSLDLDEQFF
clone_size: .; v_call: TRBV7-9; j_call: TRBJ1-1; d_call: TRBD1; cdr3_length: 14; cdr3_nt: TGTGCCAGCAGCTGGACAGGGTTAGGGACTGAAGCTTTCTTT; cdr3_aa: CASSWTGLGTEAFF
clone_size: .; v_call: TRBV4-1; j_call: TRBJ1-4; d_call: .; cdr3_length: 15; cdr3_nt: TGCGCCAGCAGCCAAGGGAGGGGCCCTAATGAAAAACTGTTTTTT; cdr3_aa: CASSQGRGPNEKLFF
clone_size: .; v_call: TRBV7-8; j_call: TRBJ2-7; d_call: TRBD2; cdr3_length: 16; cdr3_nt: TGTGCCAGCAGCTCCCGACTAGCGGGAGTTGTGGACGAGCAGTACTTC; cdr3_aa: CASSSRLAGVVDEQYF
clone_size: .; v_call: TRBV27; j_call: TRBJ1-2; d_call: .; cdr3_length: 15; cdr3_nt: TGTGCCAGCAGTTTATCGGGAAGGGGCCCTGGTGGCTACACCTTC; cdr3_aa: CASSLSGRGPGGYTF
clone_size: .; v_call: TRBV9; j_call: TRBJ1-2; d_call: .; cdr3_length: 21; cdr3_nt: TGTGCCAGCAGCCCATTTTCCCAACCGGCCATCATGGGGGAGTCTAACTATGGCTACACCTTC; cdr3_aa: CASSPFSQPAIMGESNYGYTF